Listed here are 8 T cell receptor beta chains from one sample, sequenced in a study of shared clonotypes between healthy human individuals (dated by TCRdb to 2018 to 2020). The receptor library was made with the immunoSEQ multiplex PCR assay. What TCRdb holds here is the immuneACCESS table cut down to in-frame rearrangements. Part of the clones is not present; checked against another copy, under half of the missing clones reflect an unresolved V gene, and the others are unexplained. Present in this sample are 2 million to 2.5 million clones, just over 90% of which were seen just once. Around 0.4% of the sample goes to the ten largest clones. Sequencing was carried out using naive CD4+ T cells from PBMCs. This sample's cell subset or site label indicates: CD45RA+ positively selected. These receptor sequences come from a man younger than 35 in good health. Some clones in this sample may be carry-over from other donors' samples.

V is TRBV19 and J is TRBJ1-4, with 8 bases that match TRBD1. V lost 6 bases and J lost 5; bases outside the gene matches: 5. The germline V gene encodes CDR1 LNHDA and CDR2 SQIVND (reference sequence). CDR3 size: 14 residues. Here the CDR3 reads CASSRDRINEKLFF. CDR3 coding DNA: TGTGCCAGTAGCCGGGACAGGATAAATGAAAAACTGTTTTTT.

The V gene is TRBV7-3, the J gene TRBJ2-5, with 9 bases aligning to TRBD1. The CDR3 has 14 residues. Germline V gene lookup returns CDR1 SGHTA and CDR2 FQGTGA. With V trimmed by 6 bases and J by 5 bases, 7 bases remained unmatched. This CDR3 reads CASRNRGLRETQYF. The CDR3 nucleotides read TGTGCCAGCAGGAACAGGGGGCTAAGGGAGACCCAGTACTTC.

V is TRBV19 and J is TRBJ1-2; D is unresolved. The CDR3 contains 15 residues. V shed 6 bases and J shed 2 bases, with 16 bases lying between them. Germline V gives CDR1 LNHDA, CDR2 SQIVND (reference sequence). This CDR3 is CASRTHARANYGYTF. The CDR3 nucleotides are TGTGCCAGTAGGACCCACGCTAGGGCCAACTATGGCTACACCTTC.

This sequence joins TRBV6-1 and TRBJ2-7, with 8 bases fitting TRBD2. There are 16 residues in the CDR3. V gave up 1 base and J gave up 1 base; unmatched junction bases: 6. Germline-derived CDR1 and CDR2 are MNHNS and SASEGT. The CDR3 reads CASSEVRGGNSYEQYF. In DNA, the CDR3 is TGTGCCAGCAGTGAAGTTCGGGGGGGAAATTCCTACGAGCAGTACTTC.

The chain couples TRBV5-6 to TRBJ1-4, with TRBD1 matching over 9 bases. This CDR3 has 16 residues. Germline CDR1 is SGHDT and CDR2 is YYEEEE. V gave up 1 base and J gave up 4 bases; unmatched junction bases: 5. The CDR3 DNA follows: TGTGCCAGCAGCTTGACAGGGGGCCAGGGTAATGAAAAACTGTTTTTT. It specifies CASSLTGGQGNEKLFF. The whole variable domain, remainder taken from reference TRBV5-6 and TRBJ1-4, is DAGVTQSPTHLIKTRGQQVTLRCSPKSGHDTVSWYQQALGQGPQFIFQYYEEEERQRGNFPDRFSGHQFPNYSSELNVNALLLGDSALYLCASSLTGGQGNEKLFFGSGTQLSVL.

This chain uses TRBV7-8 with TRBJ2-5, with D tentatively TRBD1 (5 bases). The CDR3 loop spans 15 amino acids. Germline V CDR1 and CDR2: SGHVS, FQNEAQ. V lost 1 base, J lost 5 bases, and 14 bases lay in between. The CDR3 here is CASSLEGGKGETQYF. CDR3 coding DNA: TGTGCCAGCAGCTTAGAGGGCGGAAAGGGGGAGACCCAGTACTTC.

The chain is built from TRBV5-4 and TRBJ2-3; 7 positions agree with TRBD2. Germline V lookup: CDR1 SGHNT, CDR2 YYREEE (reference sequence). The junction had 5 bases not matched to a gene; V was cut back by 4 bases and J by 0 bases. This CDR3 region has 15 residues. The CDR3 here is CASSPGRGSTDTQYF. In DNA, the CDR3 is TGTGCCAGCAGCCCCGGGCGGGGGAGCACAGATACGCAGTATTTT.

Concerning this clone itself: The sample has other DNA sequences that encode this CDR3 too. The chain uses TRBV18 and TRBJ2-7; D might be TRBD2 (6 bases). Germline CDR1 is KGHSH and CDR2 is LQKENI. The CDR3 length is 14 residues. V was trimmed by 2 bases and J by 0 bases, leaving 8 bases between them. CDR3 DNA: TGTGCCAGCTCACCAGGGCGGGGCTCCTACGAGCAGTACTTC. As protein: CASSPGRGSYEQYF.